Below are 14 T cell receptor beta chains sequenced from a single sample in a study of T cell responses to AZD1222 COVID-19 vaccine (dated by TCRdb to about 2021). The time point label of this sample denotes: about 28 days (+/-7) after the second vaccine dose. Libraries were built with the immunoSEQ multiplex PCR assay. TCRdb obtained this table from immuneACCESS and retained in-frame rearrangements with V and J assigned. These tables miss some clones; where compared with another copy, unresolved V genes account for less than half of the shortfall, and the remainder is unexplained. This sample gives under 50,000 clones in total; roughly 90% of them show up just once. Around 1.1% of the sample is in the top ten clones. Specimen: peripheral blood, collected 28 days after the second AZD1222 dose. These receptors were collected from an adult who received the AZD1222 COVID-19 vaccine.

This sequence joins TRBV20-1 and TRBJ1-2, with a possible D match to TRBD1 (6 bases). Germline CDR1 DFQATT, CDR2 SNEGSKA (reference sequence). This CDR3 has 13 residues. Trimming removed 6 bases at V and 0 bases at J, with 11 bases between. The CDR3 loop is CSASNRANYGYTF. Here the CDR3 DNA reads TGCAGTGCGAGTAACAGGGCTAACTATGGCTACACCTTC.

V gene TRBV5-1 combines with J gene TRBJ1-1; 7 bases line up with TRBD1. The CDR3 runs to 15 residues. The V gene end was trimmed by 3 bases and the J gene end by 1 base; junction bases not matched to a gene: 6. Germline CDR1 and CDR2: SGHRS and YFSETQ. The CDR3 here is CASSSTGLGNTEAFF. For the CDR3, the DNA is TGCGCCAGCAGCTCGACAGGGTTGGGGAACACTGAAGCTTTCTTT.

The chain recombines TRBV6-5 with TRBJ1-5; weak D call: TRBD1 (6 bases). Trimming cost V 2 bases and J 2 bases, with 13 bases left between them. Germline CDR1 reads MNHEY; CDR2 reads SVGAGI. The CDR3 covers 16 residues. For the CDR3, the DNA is TGTGCCAGCAGTTACCTGACAGGTGATGGCAATCAGCCCCAGCATTTT. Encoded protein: CASSYLTGDGNQPQHF.

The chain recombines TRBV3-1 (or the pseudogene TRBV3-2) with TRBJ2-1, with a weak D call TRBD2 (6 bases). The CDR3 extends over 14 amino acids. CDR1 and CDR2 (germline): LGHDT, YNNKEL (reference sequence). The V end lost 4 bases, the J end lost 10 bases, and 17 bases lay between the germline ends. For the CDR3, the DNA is TGTGCCAGCAGCCCGATGCCCCTAACTAGCGAGCAGTTCTTC. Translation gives CASSPMPLTSEQFF.

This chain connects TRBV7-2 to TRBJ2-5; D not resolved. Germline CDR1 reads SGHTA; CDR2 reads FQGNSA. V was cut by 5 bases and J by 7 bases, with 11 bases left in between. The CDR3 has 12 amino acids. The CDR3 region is CASSPPTGTQYF. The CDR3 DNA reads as TGTGCCAGCAGCCCCCCGACTGGGACCCAGTACTTC.

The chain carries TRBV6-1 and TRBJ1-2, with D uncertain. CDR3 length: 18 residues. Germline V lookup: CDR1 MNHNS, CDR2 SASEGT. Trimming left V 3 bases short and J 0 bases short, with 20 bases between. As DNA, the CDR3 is TGTGCCAGCAGTGATCCGGCGGCCCTTTCTGAAACTAACTATGGCTACACCTTC. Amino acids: CASSDPAALSETNYGYTF.

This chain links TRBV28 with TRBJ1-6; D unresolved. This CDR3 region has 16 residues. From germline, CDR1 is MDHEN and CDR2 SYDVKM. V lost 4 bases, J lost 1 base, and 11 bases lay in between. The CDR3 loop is CASSSQDMSYNSPLHF. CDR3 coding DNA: TGTGCCAGCAGTTCTCAAGACATGTCCTATAATTCACCCCTCCACTTT.

This CDR3 is CASSPHGTAENEQFF. The DNA of the CDR3 is TGTGCCAGCAGCCCACATGGGACAGCCGAGAATGAGCAGTTCTTC. This chain uses TRBV2 with TRBJ2-1, with TRBD1 matching 7 bases. The J segment lost 7 bases and the V segment lost 6 bases, leaving 12 bases of the junction unmatched. Germline-derived CDR1 and CDR2 are SNHLY and FYNNEI. The CDR3 runs 15 residues. The whole variable domain, filled in from reference TRBV2 and TRBJ2-1, reads EPEVTQTPSHQVTQMGQEVILRCVPISNHLYFYWYRQILGQKVEFLVSFYNNEISEKSEIFDDQFSVERPDGSNFTLKIRSTKLEDSAMYFCASSPHGTAENEQFFGPGTRLTVL.

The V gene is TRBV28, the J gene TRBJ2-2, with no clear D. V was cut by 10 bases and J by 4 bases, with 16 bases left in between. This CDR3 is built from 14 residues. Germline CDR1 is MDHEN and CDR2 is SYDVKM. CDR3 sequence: CAIPKGTSTGELFF. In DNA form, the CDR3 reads TGTGCCATCCCCAAAGGCACTTCCACCGGGGAGCTGTTTTTT.

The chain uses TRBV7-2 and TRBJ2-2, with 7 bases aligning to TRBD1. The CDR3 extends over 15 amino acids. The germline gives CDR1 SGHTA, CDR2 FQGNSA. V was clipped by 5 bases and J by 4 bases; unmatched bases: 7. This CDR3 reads CASSVRSGGTGELFF. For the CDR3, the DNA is TGTGCCAGCAGCGTAAGGTCAGGGGGCACCGGGGAGCTGTTTTTT.

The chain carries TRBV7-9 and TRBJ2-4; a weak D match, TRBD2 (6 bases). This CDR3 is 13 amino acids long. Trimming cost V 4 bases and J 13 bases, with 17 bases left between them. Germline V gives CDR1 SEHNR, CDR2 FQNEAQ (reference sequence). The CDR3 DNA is TGTGCCAGCAGCTGGCGGCAGGGAGGAGGGCAGTACTTC. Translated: CASSWRQGGGQYF.

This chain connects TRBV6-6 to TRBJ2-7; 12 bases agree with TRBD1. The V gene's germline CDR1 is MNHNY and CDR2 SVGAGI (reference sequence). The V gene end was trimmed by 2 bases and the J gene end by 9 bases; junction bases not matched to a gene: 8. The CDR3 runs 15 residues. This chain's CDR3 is CASSYAGTGGSGQYF. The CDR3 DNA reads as TGTGCCAGCAGTTACGCCGGGACAGGGGGCTCGGGGCAGTACTTC.

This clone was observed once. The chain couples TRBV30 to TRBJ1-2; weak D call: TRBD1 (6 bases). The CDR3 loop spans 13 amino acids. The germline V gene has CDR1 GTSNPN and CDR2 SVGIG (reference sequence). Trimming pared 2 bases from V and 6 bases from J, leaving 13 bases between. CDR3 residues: CAWSSYRDDGYTF. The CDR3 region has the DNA TGTGCCTGGAGTTCCTACAGGGACGATGGCTACACCTTC.

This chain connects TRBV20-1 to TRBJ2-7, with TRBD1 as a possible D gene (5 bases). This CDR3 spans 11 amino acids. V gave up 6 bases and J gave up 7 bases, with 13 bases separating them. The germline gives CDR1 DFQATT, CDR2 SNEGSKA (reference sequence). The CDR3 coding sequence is TGCAGTGCCGAGCCCCCAGGGGAGCAGTACTTC. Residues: CSAEPPGEQYF.